These T cell receptor beta chains were read from a single sample in a study of vaccination effects on CD4 cells after COVID-19. Using immunoSEQ multiplex PCR, the repertoire was profiled, and TCRdb retains in-frame clones only, with some absent. Seen here are tens of thousands of clones, over 75% observed once, and the top ten hold about 2.5%. Which antigens these TCRs recognize remains unknown. This material consisted of CD4+ T cells from PBMCs cultured without peptide, taken after COVID-19 vaccination. The receptors were sampled from a human donor who received a COVID-19 vaccine. Each CDR3 is given with its conserved first and last residue. D genes are given only for firm matches. Size values are once, few and many counts, or a class for expanded clones, and some rows have none.

V,D,J,size,CDR3,DNA
TRBV24-1,TRBD2,TRBJ2-3,.,CATRSGGGNTDTQYF,TGTGCCACCCGTAGCGGGGGCGGTAACACAGATACGCAGTATTTT
TRBV19,.,TRBJ1-5,.,CASSISNQPQHF,TGTGCCAGTAGTATCAGCAATCAGCCCCAGCATTTT
TRBV6-6,.,TRBJ2-3,.,CATAGQSTDTQYF,TGTGCCACCGCGGGACAGAGCACAGATACGCAGTATTTT
TRBV7-9,.,TRBJ1-4,.,CASSLGGRTNEKLFF,TGTGCCAGCAGCTTAGGGGGGCGTACTAATGAAAAACTGTTTTTT
TRBV9,.,TRBJ1-6,.,CASSYQQGRNSPLHF,TGTGCCAGCAGCTACCAGCAGGGGCGAAATTCACCCCTCCACTTT
TRBV2,TRBD1,TRBJ2-1,.,CASRPDRGYNEQFF,TGTGCCAGCAGGCCGGACAGGGGATACAATGAGCAGTTCTTC
TRBV4-2,.,TRBJ1-4,.,CASSQGHATNEKLFF,TGTGCCAGCAGCCAAGGACATGCAACTAATGAAAAACTGTTTTTT
TRBV6-9,TRBD1,TRBJ1-3,.,CARPQGITGNTIYF,TGTGCCAGACCACAGGGGATCACTGGAAACACCATATATTTT
TRBV9,.,TRBJ1-6,.,CASSPRANSPLHF,TGTGCCAGCAGCCCTCGGGCGAATTCACCCCTCCACTTT
TRBV5-1,TRBD1,TRBJ1-2,.,CASSSTLGRDREGYTF,TGCGCCAGCAGCTCAACTCTTGGCCGGGACAGGGAAGGCTACACCTTC
TRBV18,.,TRBJ1-1,.,CASSPTWPTDTEAFF,TGTGCCAGCTCACCAACGTGGCCGACTGACACTGAAGCTTTCTTT
TRBV6-5,.,TRBJ1-5,.,CASLSSGYQPQHF,TGTGCCAGCCTGTCCTCCGGGTATCAGCCCCAGCATTTT
TRBV3-1/TRBV3-2,TRBD1,TRBJ1-2,.,CASSQPGQANYGYTF,TGTGCCAGCAGCCAGCCGGGACAGGCGAACTATGGCTACACCTTC
TRBV3-1/TRBV3-2,.,TRBJ2-5,.,CASSFRANQETQYF,TGTGCCAGCAGTTTCAGGGCCAACCAAGAGACCCAGTACTTC
TRBV5-1,.,TRBJ1-2,.,CASVSPGRGYTF,TGCGCCAGCGTCTCTCCGGGGCGAGGCTACACCTTC
TRBV30,TRBD1,TRBJ1-2,.,CAWTRGHGYTF,TGTGCCTGGACCAGGGGGCATGGCTACACCTTC
TRBV19,TRBD1,TRBJ1-4,.,CATRRQGRGTNEKLFF,TGTGCCACCAGAAGACAGGGGAGAGGGACTAATGAAAAACTGTTTTTT
TRBV2,.,TRBJ1-3,.,CASTLTLSSGNTIYF,TGTGCCAGCACCTTGACGCTCAGCTCTGGAAACACCATATATTTT
TRBV21-1,.,TRBJ1-5,.,CASSPYLPPGDRNQPQHF,TGTGCCAGCAGCCCCTATCTGCCCCCCGGAGATCGCAATCAGCCCCAGCATTTT
TRBV7-3,.,TRBJ2-2,.,CASSLVDGELFF,TGTGCCAGCAGCTTAGTGGACGGGGAGCTGTTTTTT
TRBV5-1,.,TRBJ2-5,.,CASSRLMRSGTQYF,TGCGCCAGCAGCCGCCTCATGCGCTCGGGGACCCAGTACTTC
TRBV11-1,.,TRBJ2-2,.,CASSLDWGGGELFF,TGTGCCAGCAGCTTAGACTGGGGTGGCGGGGAGCTGTTTTTT
TRBV10-3,TRBD2,TRBJ2-3,.,CATGTSGGSTDTQYF,TGTGCCACCGGGACTAGCGGGGGTAGCACAGATACGCAGTATTTT
TRBV5-1,.,TRBJ1-2,.,CASKLEVGPINYGYTF,TGCGCCAGCAAGCTTGAGGTGGGGCCCATTAACTATGGCTACACCTTC
TRBV6-2/TRBV6-3,.,TRBJ2-1,few,CASSYKGETYNEQFF,TGTGCCAGCAGTTACAAGGGGGAGACCTACAATGAGCAGTTCTTC
TRBV3-1/TRBV3-2,.,TRBJ2-3,.,CASSQDPDTQYF,TGTGCCAGCAGCCAAGATCCAGATACGCAGTATTTT
TRBV6-5,.,TRBJ2-1,.,CASSVLGNEQFF,TGTGCCAGCAGCGTACTAGGCAATGAGCAGTTCTTC
TRBV5-1,TRBD1,TRBJ1-1,few,CASRPDRGEAFF,TGCGCCAGCAGGCCGGACAGGGGAGAAGCTTTCTTT
TRBV5-4,TRBD2,TRBJ2-5,.,CASSEKRGGSQETQYF,TGTGCCAGCAGCGAGAAGCGGGGGGGATCCCAAGAGACCCAGTACTTC
TRBV7-8,TRBD1,TRBJ1-1,few,CASSRQGDTEAFF,TGTGCCAGCAGCAGACAGGGGGACACTGAAGCTTTCTTT
TRBV30,TRBD1,TRBJ2-5,.,CACGDRGRGETQYF,TGTGCCTGCGGGGACAGGGGGCGGGGAGAGACCCAGTACTTC
TRBV9,TRBD1,TRBJ1-1,few,CASSQGQGETEAFF,TGTGCCAGCAGCCAAGGACAGGGGGAGACTGAAGCTTTCTTT
TRBV2,.,TRBJ1-5,.,CASSGTENQPQHF,TGTGCCAGCAGCGGGACTGAGAATCAGCCCCAGCATTTT
TRBV30,.,TRBJ1-4,few,CAWTGTNEKLFF,TGTGCCTGGACAGGGACTAATGAAAAACTGTTTTTT
TRBV5-1,.,TRBJ2-3,.,CASGPRWADTQYF,TGCGCCAGCGGCCCCAGGTGGGCAGATACGCAGTATTTT
TRBV5-4,.,TRBJ2-1,.,CASSLVANNEQFF,TGTGCCAGCAGCTTGGTCGCGAACAATGAGCAGTTCTTC
TRBV5-1,.,TRBJ2-5,.,CASSAGDGKETQYF,TGCGCCAGCAGTGCCGGGGACGGGAAAGAGACCCAGTACTTC
TRBV5-1,TRBD1,TRBJ2-5,.,CASSLGQGWGETQYF,TGCGCCAGCAGCCTAGGACAGGGCTGGGGAGAGACCCAGTACTTC
TRBV18,TRBD1,TRBJ2-1,.,CASSRDRGPSYNEQFF,TGTGCCAGCTCACGGGACAGGGGGCCGTCCTACAATGAGCAGTTCTTC
TRBV27,TRBD1,TRBJ1-1,.,CASSHGQGRNTEAFF,TGTGCCAGCAGTCACGGACAGGGAAGGAACACTGAAGCTTTCTTT
TRBV5-1,TRBD1,TRBJ2-5,.,CASSPLGGTGGKETQYF,TGCGCCAGCAGCCCCCTTGGAGGGACAGGGGGGAAAGAGACCCAGTACTTC
TRBV30,.,TRBJ1-3,.,CAWSVMSPIYF,TGTGCCTGGAGTGTAATGTCGCCCATATATTTT
TRBV18,.,TRBJ1-1,.,CASSRGHPNTEAFF,TGTGCCAGCTCACGAGGACACCCGAACACTGAAGCTTTCTTT
TRBV2,.,TRBJ2-1,.,CASSVQGSYNEQFF,TGTGCCAGCAGTGTACAGGGCTCCTACAATGAGCAGTTCTTC
TRBV3-1/TRBV3-2,TRBD2,TRBJ2-5,.,CASTRGGSETQYF,TGTGCCAGCACCCGCGGGGGATCAGAGACCCAGTACTTC
TRBV6-4,TRBD1,TRBJ2-2,.,CASKGQGTTGELFF,TGTGCCAGCAAGGGACAGGGCACTACCGGGGAGCTGTTTTTT
TRBV6-5,TRBD1,TRBJ2-4,.,CASSNRDRDKNIQYF,TGTGCCAGCAGTAACAGGGACAGGGACAAAAACATTCAGTACTTC
TRBV18,.,TRBJ2-5,.,CASSLGQQETQYF,TGTGCCAGCTCACTCGGACAGCAAGAGACCCAGTACTTC
TRBV7-2,TRBD1,TRBJ2-5,.,CASSVGQAQETQYF,TGTGCCAGCAGCGTCGGACAGGCTCAAGAGACCCAGTACTTC
TRBV11-1,.,TRBJ1-5,few,CASSRGPSQPQHF,TGTGCCAGCAGCAGAGGGCCCAGCCAGCCCCAGCATTTT
TRBV18,.,TRBJ2-3,.,CASSPGGAGDTQYF,TGTGCCAGCTCACCGGGGGGCGCGGGAGATACGCAGTATTTT
TRBV6-4,.,TRBJ1-2,few,CASSDTPQAFANGYTF,TGTGCCAGCAGTGACACACCCCAGGCTTTTGCGAATGGCTACACCTTC
TRBV7-2,.,TRBJ1-2,.,CASSSYRDDYGYTF,TGTGCCAGCAGCTCTTACAGGGACGACTATGGCTACACCTTC